Listed below are T cell receptor beta chains from one sample, sequenced in a study of blood T cell repertoires in COVID-19. The protocol was immunoSEQ multiplex PCR, while the TCRdb copy is restricted to in-frame clones and leaves out a portion. The sample contains some 140,000 clones, about 80% of which appear only once. Sequenced input: peripheral blood. All receptors derive from a woman aged 55 to 70 with acute or convalescent COVID-19. CDR3s include the opening cysteine and the closing phenylalanine or tryptophan. A D gene is named only where the DNA matches it firmly.

>.|TRBJ1-1|16|TRBV5-1
CASSLETSFMNTEAFF
TGCGCCAGCAGCTTGGAGACATCCTTCATGAACACTGAAGCTTTCTTT
>TRBD1|TRBJ2-5|16|TRBV4-1
CASSPLQGQGDETQYF
TGCGCCAGCAGCCCCCTTCAGGGACAGGGGGACGAGACCCAGTACTTC
>.|TRBJ2-7|15|TRBV13
CASSPGRDNSYEQYF
TGTGCCAGCAGCCCCGGCAGGGATAATTCCTACGAGCAGTACTTC
>.|TRBJ1-4|13|TRBV7-9
CATSADRWEKLFF
TGTGCTACTAGTGCGGACCGTTGGGAAAAACTGTTTTTT
>TRBD1|TRBJ1-1|13|TRBV30
CAWMGQTYTEAFF
TGTGCCTGGATGGGACAGACTTACACTGAAGCTTTCTTT
>TRBD2|TRBJ2-1|15|TRBV18
CASSTGTSGNNEQFF
TGTGCCAGCTCTACCGGGACTAGCGGGAACAATGAGCAGTTCTTC
>.|TRBJ1-6|13|TRBV18
CASSPWGESPLHF
TGTGCCAGCTCACCATGGGGAGAGTCACCCCTCCACTTT
>TRBD2|TRBJ2-2|16|TRBV18
CASSPRAGGDTGELFF
TGTGCCAGCTCACCACGAGCGGGGGGCGACACCGGGGAGCTGTTTTTT
>.|TRBJ2-5|10|TRBV29-1
CSAYQETQYF
TGCAGCGCCTACCAAGAGACCCAGTACTTC
>.|TRBJ2-5|17|TRBV29-1
CSVCGEDDGGLRGTQYF
TGCAGCGTTTGTGGGGAGGATGATGGGGGTCTAAGAGGGACCCAGTACTTC